Below, 2 T cell receptor beta chains from the same sample are listed, as sequenced in a study of tumor-infiltrating lymphocytes in glioblastoma multiforme. TCR beta libraries were built from RNA through three nested multiplex PCR rounds using modified ARM-PCR. TCRdb recomputed calls from the multiplex PCR reads with MiXCR, one row per CDR3 protein. The sample yields 10,000 to 15,000 distinct CDR3 sequences, around three fifths seen once. The sequencing sample was made of brain tumor tissue. Every receptor here comes from a male donor with glioblastoma.

As to this clonotype: Germline is not matched at one junction end, which may reflect a read error. The genes are TRBV4-1 and TRBJ2-2; the D gene is possibly TRBD2 (6 bases). CDR1 MGHRA and CDR2 YSYEKL come from the germline V gene. The CDR3 has 14 residues. CDR3 loop: CASSQGSGSGELFF. The DNA for the CDR3 is TGCGCTAGCAGCCAAGGTAGCGGAAGCGGGGAGCTGTTTTTT.

In its sample, this clonotype was seen many times. The genes are TRBV10-3 and TRBJ1-1; 9 bases line up with TRBD1. This CDR3 has 18 residues. Germline V gives CDR1 ENHRY, CDR2 SYGVKD. Germline trimming cut 6 bases from V and 3 bases from J; bases unmatched to any gene: 17. The CDR3 is CAIRVKGQGFGFDTEAFF. Written as DNA, the CDR3 is TGTGCCATCAGAGTAAAGGGACAGGGTTTCGGTTTTGACACTGAAGCTTTCTTT.